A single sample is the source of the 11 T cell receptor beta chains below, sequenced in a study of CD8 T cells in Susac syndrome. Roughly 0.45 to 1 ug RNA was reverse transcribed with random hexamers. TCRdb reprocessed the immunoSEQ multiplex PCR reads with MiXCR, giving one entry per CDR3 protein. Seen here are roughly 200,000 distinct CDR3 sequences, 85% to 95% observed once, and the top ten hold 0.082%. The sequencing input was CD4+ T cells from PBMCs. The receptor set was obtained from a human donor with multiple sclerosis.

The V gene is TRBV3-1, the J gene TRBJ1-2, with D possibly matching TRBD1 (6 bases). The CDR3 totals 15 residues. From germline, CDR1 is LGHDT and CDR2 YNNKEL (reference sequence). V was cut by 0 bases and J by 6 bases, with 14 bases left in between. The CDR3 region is CASSQESKQGHGYTF. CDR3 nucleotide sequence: TGTGCCAGCAGCCAAGAGTCTAAACAGGGCCATGGCTACACCTTC.

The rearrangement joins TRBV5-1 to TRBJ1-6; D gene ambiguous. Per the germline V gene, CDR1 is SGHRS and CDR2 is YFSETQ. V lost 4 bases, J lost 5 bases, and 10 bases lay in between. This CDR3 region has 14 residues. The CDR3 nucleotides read TGCGCCAGCAGCCCACCGGCTGATAATTCACCCCTCCACTTT. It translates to CASSPPADNSPLHF.

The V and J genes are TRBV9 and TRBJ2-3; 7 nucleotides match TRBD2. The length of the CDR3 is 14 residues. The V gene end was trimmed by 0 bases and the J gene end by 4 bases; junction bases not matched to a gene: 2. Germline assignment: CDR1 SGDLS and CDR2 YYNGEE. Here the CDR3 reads CASSVDGRADTQYF. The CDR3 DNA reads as TGTGCCAGCAGCGTAGATGGGAGGGCAGATACGCAGTATTTT.

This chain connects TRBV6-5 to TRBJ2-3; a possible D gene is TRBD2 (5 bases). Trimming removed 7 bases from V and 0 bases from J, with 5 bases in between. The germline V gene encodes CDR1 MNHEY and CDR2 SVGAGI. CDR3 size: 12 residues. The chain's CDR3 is CASTGSTDTQYF. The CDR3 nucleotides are TGTGCCAGCACGGGGAGCACAGATACGCAGTATTTT.

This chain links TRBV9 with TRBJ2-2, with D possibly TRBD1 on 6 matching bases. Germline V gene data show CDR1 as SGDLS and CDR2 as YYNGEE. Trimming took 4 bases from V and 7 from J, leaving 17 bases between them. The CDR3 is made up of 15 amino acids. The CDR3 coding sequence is TGTGCCAGCAGCCCAGAGGGGGTTAACGGCGGGGAGCTGTTTTTT. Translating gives CASSPEGVNGGELFF.

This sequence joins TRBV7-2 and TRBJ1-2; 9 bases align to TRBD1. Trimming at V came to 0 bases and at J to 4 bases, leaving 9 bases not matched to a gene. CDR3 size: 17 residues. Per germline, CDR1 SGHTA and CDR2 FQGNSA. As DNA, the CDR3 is TGTGCCAGCAGCTTAGCTCCGGGACAGGGATGGGGCTATGGCTACACCTTC. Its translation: CASSLAPGQGWGYGYTF.

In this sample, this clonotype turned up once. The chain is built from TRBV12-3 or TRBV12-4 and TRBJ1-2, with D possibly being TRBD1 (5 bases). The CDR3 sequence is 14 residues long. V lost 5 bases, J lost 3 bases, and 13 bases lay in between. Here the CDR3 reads CASSPLDRDYGYTF. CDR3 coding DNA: TGTGCCAGCAGTCCCCTCGACAGAGACTATGGCTACACCTTC.

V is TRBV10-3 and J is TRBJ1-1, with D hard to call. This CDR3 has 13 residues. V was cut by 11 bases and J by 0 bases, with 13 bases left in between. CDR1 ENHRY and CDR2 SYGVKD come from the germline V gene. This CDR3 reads CAAQRSMNTEAFF. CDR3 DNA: TGTGCCGCCCAGCGGAGTATGAACACTGAAGCTTTCTTT.

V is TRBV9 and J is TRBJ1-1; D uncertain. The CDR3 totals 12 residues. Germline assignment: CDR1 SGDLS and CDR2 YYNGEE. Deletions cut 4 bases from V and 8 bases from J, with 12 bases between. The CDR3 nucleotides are TGTGCCAGCAGCCGAGCCGGCGGAGAAGCTTTCTTT. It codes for CASSRAGGEAFF.

CDR3 region: CSASISSGNTIYF. CDR3 nucleotide sequence: TGCAGCGCTTCGATTAGCTCTGGAAACACCATATATTTT. The chain links TRBV29-1 to TRBJ1-3, with D unclear. V lost 7 bases and J 0 bases, leaving 10 bases between the germline ends. CDR1 and CDR2 (germline): SQVTM, ANQGSEA. The CDR3 loop spans 13 amino acids.

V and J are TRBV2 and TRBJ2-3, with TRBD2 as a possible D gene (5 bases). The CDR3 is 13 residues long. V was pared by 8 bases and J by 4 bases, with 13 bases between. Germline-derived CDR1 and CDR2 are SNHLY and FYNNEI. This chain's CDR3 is CASSVGVPDTQYF. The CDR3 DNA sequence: TGTGCCAGCTCAGTGGGAGTCCCAGATACGCAGTATTTT.